In this sample, the clone carrying this T cell receptor (beta chain) turned up many times. The sample comes from a study of T-cell reconstitution after alpha-beta-depleted transplantation in children. Looked up from germline, CDR1 is DFQATT and CDR2 is SNEGSKA (reference sequence). The trim removed 1 base at V and 6 bases at J, leaving 5 bases unmatched. The CDR3 is 14 amino acids. Construction of the TCRbeta library involved unique molecular identifiers. MiXCR was run by TCRdb on the PCR reads, yielding one entry per CDR3 protein. The sample yields 200,000 to 300,000 distinct CDR3 sequences, around 11% seen once.

The chain couples TRBV20-1 to TRBJ2-3; 9 bases map to TRBD2. The origin of this receptor is a human donor who donated a stem cell graft to a child with acute lymphoblastic leukemia. The sequenced sample was PBMCs from the stem cell graft donor, obtained from the stem cell graft. CDR3 DNA: TGCAGTGCTAGAGTGCGGGGGGGATGGGATACGCAGTATTTT. Translation gives CSARVRGGWDTQYF.